This record looks at one T cell receptor beta chain sequence and its context. There were likely unrecorded immune exposures, though donors were nominally healthy when sampled. PCR used 60 Vbeta primers and 13 Jbeta primers. TCRdb keeps only in-frame clones here, not all; method: immunoSEQ multiplex PCR. This table has approximately 240,000 clones, around 76% appearing once. There are 13 residues in the CDR3. Germline V gene lookup returns CDR1 GTSNPN and CDR2 SVGIG (reference sequence). The junction had 4 bases not matched to a gene; V was cut back by 4 bases and J by 4 bases. These data are taken from a study of cytomegalovirus exposure and HLA in healthy donors.

This chain uses TRBV30 with TRBJ2-1, with 7 bases lining up with TRBD1. The sequence derives from a woman between 40 and 55 years old in good health and CMV-seropositive. Sequenced material: PBMCs. The CDR3 protein is CAWTGTEYNEQFF. CDR3 DNA: TGTGCCTGGACGGGGACAGAATACAATGAGCAGTTCTTC.